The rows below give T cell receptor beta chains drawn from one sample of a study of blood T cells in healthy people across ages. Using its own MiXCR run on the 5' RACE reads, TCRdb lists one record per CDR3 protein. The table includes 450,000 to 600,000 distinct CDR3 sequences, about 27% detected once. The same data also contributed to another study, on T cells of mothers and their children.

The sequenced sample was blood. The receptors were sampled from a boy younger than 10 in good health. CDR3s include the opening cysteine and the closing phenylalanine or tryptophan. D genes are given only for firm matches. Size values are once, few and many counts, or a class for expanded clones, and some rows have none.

cdr3_nt: TGTGCCAGCAGTAGTGGAGGTACTGGGGAAAAACTGTTTTTT
cdr3_aa: CASSSGGTGEKLFF
v_call: TRBV27
j_call: TRBJ1-4
d_call: NA
clone_size: NA

cdr3_nt: TGCGCCAGCAGCGATGGGGAGCGCTACAATGAGCAGTTCTTC
cdr3_aa: CASSDGERYNEQFF
v_call: TRBV5-1
j_call: TRBJ2-1
d_call: NA
clone_size: NA

cdr3_nt: TGTGCCAGCAGCCAGACTAGCAAGGGTGAGCAGTTCTTC
cdr3_aa: CASSQTSKGEQFF
v_call: TRBV14
j_call: TRBJ2-1
d_call: TRBD2
clone_size: few

cdr3_nt: TGTGCCAGCAGCTTAGGAGGGGAAGCTACGCAGTATTTT
cdr3_aa: CASSLGGEATQYF
v_call: TRBV7-8
j_call: TRBJ2-3
d_call: NA
clone_size: NA

cdr3_nt: TGCGCCAGCAGCGAAGGACCTAGTGTCGAGCAGTACTTC
cdr3_aa: CASSEGPSVEQYF
v_call: TRBV10-2
j_call: TRBJ2-7
d_call: NA
clone_size: few

cdr3_nt: TGCGCCAGCAGCTTGCAGACTAGCGGGAGTCGGGAGACCCAGTACTTC
cdr3_aa: CASSLQTSGSRETQYF
v_call: TRBV5-1
j_call: TRBJ2-5
d_call: TRBD2
clone_size: NA

cdr3_nt: TGTGCCAGTAGTATCACTGGGGCCAACGTCCTGACTTTC
cdr3_aa: CASSITGANVLTF
v_call: TRBV19
j_call: TRBJ2-6
d_call: NA
clone_size: few

cdr3_nt: TGTGCCAGCAGTACAGGACAGATCCACAATGAGCAGTTCTTC
cdr3_aa: CASSTGQIHNEQFF
v_call: TRBV11-2
j_call: TRBJ2-1
d_call: NA
clone_size: NA

cdr3_nt: TGTGCCATCGGGGGGCAAGAGACCCAGTACTTC
cdr3_aa: CAIGGQETQYF
v_call: TRBV10-3
j_call: TRBJ2-5
d_call: NA
clone_size: few

cdr3_nt: TGCAGTGCTAGATCGGGGGTCACAGATACGCAGTATTTT
cdr3_aa: CSARSGVTDTQYF
v_call: TRBV20-1
j_call: TRBJ2-3
d_call: NA
clone_size: NA

cdr3_nt: TGTGCCAGCAGTCGTAGGGCCGGGGGGACCCAGTACTTC
cdr3_aa: CASSRRAGGTQYF
v_call: TRBV6-5
j_call: TRBJ2-5
d_call: NA
clone_size: NA

cdr3_nt: TGTGCCAGCAGCCAATACCCTGACAGGGGGCCCTTCTACGAGCAGTACTTC
cdr3_aa: CASSQYPDRGPFYEQYF
v_call: TRBV28
j_call: TRBJ2-7
d_call: TRBD1
clone_size: NA

cdr3_nt: TGCAGCGTTGCCAGGGGGGATCCTCGTGGCTACACCTTC
cdr3_aa: CSVARGDPRGYTF
v_call: TRBV29-1
j_call: TRBJ1-2
d_call: TRBD1
clone_size: few

cdr3_nt: TGTGCCAGCAGCCAAATGACAGGGCGGGGCGAGCAGTTCTTC
cdr3_aa: CASSQMTGRGEQFF
v_call: TRBV7-2
j_call: TRBJ2-1
d_call: NA
clone_size: few

cdr3_nt: TGTGCCAGCAGCCCCACAGGGGGCGCGGAGACCCAGTACTTC
cdr3_aa: CASSPTGGAETQYF
v_call: TRBV6-1
j_call: TRBJ2-5
d_call: TRBD1
clone_size: few

cdr3_nt: TGTGCCATCAGTGAGTCGACCCAGGGAAGGTTTTTT
cdr3_aa: CAISESTQGRFF
v_call: TRBV10-3
j_call: TRBJ1-4
d_call: NA
clone_size: few

cdr3_nt: TGCAGCGTTGTAGTAGGAAGGGGTTGGAATGAGCAGTTCTTC
cdr3_aa: CSVVVGRGWNEQFF
v_call: TRBV29-1
j_call: TRBJ2-1
d_call: NA
clone_size: NA

cdr3_nt: TGTGCCAGCAGTTACCGCGGACAGGGGCACTATGGCTACACCTTC
cdr3_aa: CASSYRGQGHYGYTF
v_call: TRBV6-5
j_call: TRBJ1-2
d_call: TRBD1
clone_size: few

cdr3_nt: TGTGCCAGCATGAAGGGACAGGGGGGAGCCGGGGAGCTGTTTTTT
cdr3_aa: CASMKGQGGAGELFF
v_call: TRBV2
j_call: TRBJ2-2
d_call: TRBD1
clone_size: few

cdr3_nt: TGTACCACCGCGCCCGATTCGAACGCCGGGGAGCTGTTTTTT
cdr3_aa: CTTAPDSNAGELFF
v_call: TRBV24-1
j_call: TRBJ2-2
d_call: NA
clone_size: NA

cdr3_nt: TGCAGTGCTAAGGGGTCTAGGATCGGCGAGCAGTACTTC
cdr3_aa: CSAKGSRIGEQYF
v_call: TRBV20-1
j_call: TRBJ2-7
d_call: NA
clone_size: few

cdr3_nt: TGCGCCAGCAGCCAAGGGACTAGCGGGAAAAACATTCAGTACTTC
cdr3_aa: CASSQGTSGKNIQYF
v_call: TRBV4-3
j_call: TRBJ2-4
d_call: TRBD2
clone_size: NA

cdr3_nt: TGTGCCAGCAGTACTCCCCAACGGGGGGCCCTCATGGAGCAGTACTTC
cdr3_aa: CASSTPQRGALMEQYF
v_call: TRBV12-3/TRBV12-4
j_call: TRBJ2-7
d_call: NA
clone_size: NA

cdr3_nt: TGTGCCAGCAGCTTAGGTGGGGGGCGAGGGAACATTCAGTACTTC
cdr3_aa: CASSLGGGRGNIQYF
v_call: TRBV7-8
j_call: TRBJ2-4
d_call: NA
clone_size: few

cdr3_nt: TGTGCCAGCCGACAGGGACTCTCCTACGAGCAGTACTTC
cdr3_aa: CASRQGLSYEQYF
v_call: TRBV10-3
j_call: TRBJ2-7
d_call: NA
clone_size: NA

cdr3_nt: TGTGCCAGCAACCAACCGGGACAGCTTCACTATGGCTACACCTTC
cdr3_aa: CASNQPGQLHYGYTF
v_call: TRBV7-9
j_call: TRBJ1-2
d_call: TRBD1
clone_size: NA

cdr3_nt: TGTGCCAGGGACAGGGGTCAGCCCCAGCATTTT
cdr3_aa: CARDRGQPQHF
v_call: TRBV27
j_call: TRBJ1-5
d_call: TRBD1
clone_size: few

cdr3_nt: TGTGCCATCAGTGAGTCGCGTGATTCAGGGGGAGACATTCAGTACTTC
cdr3_aa: CAISESRDSGGDIQYF
v_call: TRBV10-3
j_call: TRBJ2-4
d_call: TRBD1
clone_size: NA

cdr3_nt: TGTGCCAGCAGCTTAGCGGTGGGTGAAGCTTTCTTT
cdr3_aa: CASSLAVGEAFF
v_call: TRBV7-8
j_call: TRBJ1-1
d_call: NA
clone_size: NA

cdr3_nt: TGTGCCAGCAGCTCAGCAGGGGTCGACACTGAAGCTTTCTTT
cdr3_aa: CASSSAGVDTEAFF
v_call: TRBV7-9
j_call: TRBJ1-1
d_call: NA
clone_size: few

cdr3_nt: TGTGCCAGCAGCCGAGGGGCGGACGGTGCCTACGAGCAGTACTTC
cdr3_aa: CASSRGADGAYEQYF
v_call: TRBV7-9
j_call: TRBJ2-7
d_call: NA
clone_size: few

cdr3_nt: TGTGCCACCAGCAGGGAAGTTCGGACAGGGCTCTATGGCTACACCTTC
cdr3_aa: CATSREVRTGLYGYTF
v_call: TRBV15
j_call: TRBJ1-2
d_call: TRBD1
clone_size: NA

cdr3_nt: TGTGCCAGCAGCCCACGGACTAGCGCCCAATGGTATGAGCAGTTCTTC
cdr3_aa: CASSPRTSAQWYEQFF
v_call: TRBV7-9
j_call: TRBJ2-1
d_call: TRBD2
clone_size: few

cdr3_nt: TGCGCCAGCAGCCAAGACGCCGCATCCTACGAGCAGTACTTC
cdr3_aa: CASSQDAASYEQYF
v_call: TRBV4-3
j_call: TRBJ2-7
d_call: NA
clone_size: NA

cdr3_nt: TGCGCCAGCAGCTTGGCCGGCTGGGGGGCCGTCTCCTACAATGAGCAGTTCTTC
cdr3_aa: CASSLAGWGAVSYNEQFF
v_call: TRBV5-1
j_call: TRBJ2-1
d_call: NA
clone_size: NA

cdr3_nt: TGTGCCAGTAGTATAAAGGGACTAGCGGGAAATATAGATACGCAGTATTTT
cdr3_aa: CASSIKGLAGNIDTQYF
v_call: TRBV19
j_call: TRBJ2-3
d_call: TRBD2
clone_size: NA

cdr3_nt: TGTGCCAGCAGTTACCTCAGACAGGGGAAAGAAGCTTTCTTT
cdr3_aa: CASSYLRQGKEAFF
v_call: TRBV6-6
j_call: TRBJ1-1
d_call: TRBD1
clone_size: NA

cdr3_nt: TGTGCCATCATGTCAGGGGGGGACACTGAAGCTTTCTTT
cdr3_aa: CAIMSGGDTEAFF
v_call: TRBV10-3
j_call: TRBJ1-1
d_call: TRBD1
clone_size: NA